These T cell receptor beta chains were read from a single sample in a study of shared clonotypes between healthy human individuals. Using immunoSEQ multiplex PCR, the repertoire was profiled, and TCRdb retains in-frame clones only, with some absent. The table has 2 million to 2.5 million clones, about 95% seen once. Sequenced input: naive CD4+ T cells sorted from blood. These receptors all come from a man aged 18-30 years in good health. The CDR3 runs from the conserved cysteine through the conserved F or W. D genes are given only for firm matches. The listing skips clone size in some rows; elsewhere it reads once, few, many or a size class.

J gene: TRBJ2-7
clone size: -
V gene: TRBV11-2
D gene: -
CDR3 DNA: TGTGCCACCTCTACGGGGGAAAGGGGCGAGCAGTACTTC
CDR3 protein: CATSTGERGEQYF

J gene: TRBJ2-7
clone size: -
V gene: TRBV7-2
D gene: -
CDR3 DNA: TGTGCCAGCAGCTCAGGGGGGAGCTCCTACGAGCAGTACTTC
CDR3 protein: CASSSGGSSYEQYF

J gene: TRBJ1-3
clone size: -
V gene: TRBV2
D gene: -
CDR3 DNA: TGTGCCAGCAGTGACCCCGGATGGGGGAAGTCTGGAAACACCATATATTTT
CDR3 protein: CASSDPGWGKSGNTIYF

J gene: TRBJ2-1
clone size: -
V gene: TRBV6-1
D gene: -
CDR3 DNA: TGTGCCAGCAGTGTAAGCGTTGAGCAGTTCTTC
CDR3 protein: CASSVSVEQFF

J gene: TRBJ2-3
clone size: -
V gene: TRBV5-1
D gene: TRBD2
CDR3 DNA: TGCGCCAGCAGCTTACCTAGCGGGATTGGCACAGATACGCAGTATTTT
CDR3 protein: CASSLPSGIGTDTQYF

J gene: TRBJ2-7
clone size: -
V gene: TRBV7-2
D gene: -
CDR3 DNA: TGTGCCAGCAGCTCGCTCGCCTCCAGCGGCCCCTACGAGCAGTACTTC
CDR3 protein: CASSSLASSGPYEQYF

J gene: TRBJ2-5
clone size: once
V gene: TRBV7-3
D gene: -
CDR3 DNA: TGTGCCAGCAGCTCTCGGGGCCAGGAGACCCAGTACTTC
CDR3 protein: CASSSRGQETQYF

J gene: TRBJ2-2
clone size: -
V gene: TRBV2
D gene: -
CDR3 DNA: TGTGCCAGCAGTGACCAACAGGGCGAACTGTTTTTT
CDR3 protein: CASSDQQGELFF

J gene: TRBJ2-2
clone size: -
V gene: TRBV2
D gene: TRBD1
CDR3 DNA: TGTGCCAGCAGAAATGGACAGGGGGTCACCGGGGAGCTGTTTTTT
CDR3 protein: CASRNGQGVTGELFF

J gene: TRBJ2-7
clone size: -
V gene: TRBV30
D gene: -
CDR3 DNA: TGTGCCTGGAGGACCCCCGGGCCAGGGCAGCGCATATACGAGCAGTACTTC
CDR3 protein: CAWRTPGPGQRIYEQYF

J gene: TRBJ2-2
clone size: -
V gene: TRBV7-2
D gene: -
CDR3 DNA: TGTGCCAGCAGCTTAATGCCTGACGGGGAGCTGTTTTTT
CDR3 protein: CASSLMPDGELFF

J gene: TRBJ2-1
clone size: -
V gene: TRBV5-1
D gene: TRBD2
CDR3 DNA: TGCGCCAGCAGCTCCGGGACTAGCAGCGAGGTGGAGCAGTTCTTC
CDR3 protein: CASSSGTSSEVEQFF

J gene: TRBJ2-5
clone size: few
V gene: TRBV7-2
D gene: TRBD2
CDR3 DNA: TGTGCCAGCAGCTTAAATCTAGCGGGGGGCCCTCGGACCCAGTACTTC
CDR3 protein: CASSLNLAGGPRTQYF

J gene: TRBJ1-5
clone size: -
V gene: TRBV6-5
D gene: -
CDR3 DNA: TGTGCCAGCAGCCGGAGGGGCGACAGTCAGCCCCAGCATTTT
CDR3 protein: CASSRRGDSQPQHF

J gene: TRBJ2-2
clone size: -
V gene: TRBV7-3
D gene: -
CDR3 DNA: TGTGCCAGCAGCTCTAGAGCCGGTACGAACACCGGGGAGCTGTTTTTT
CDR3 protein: CASSSRAGTNTGELFF

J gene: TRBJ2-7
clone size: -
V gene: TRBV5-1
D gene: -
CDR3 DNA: TGCGCCAGCAGCTTAACGCTTGCGGGGGAGCAGTACTTC
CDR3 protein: CASSLTLAGEQYF

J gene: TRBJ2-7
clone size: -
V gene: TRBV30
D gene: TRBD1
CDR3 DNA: TGTGCCTGGGGACAGGGACTCGAGCAGTACTTC
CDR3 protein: CAWGQGLEQYF